This entry describes one T cell receptor beta chain. The CDR3 consists of 13 residues. V shed 3 bases and J 6 bases; nucleotides not matched to a gene: 4. CDR1 is SQVTM and CDR2 is ANQGSEA in the germline V gene. This entry comes from a study of shared T cell receptors in the human thymus. The data were produced by immunoSEQ multiplex PCR, yet TCRdb's version contains in-frame clones alone and is incomplete. Altogether some 400,000 clones are present, roughly 94% being singletons, with the ten largest covering around 0.019%. The source material was thymocytes. The chain is built from TRBV29-1 and TRBJ2-1, with 8 bases aligning to TRBD2. This receptor was identified in a human donor. For the CDR3, the DNA is TGCAGCGTTGAGCACGGGACTAGCAATGAGCAGTTCTTC. As protein: CSVEHGTSNEQFF.